This TCR beta chain was observed in a study of cytomegalovirus exposure and HLA in healthy donors. Researchers ran the PCR with 60 Vbeta and 13 Jbeta primers. TCRdb's table, derived via immunoSEQ multiplex PCR, lists solely in-frame clones and lacks some. The table has some 150,000 clones, 76% seen once. CDR1 is SGHTA and CDR2 is FQGNSA in the germline V gene. The CDR3 runs 15 residues. V gave up 3 bases and J gave up 4 bases; unmatched junction bases: 4. Sequencing was done on a sample of PBMCs. This clonotype originated in a female donor in good health and CMV-seropositive. The chain uses TRBV7-2 and TRBJ2-3, with 10 bases that match TRBD1. CDR3 DNA sequence: TGTGCCAGCAGCTTCGGACAGGGGGTCTCAGATACGCAGTATTTT. Translation gives CASSFGQGVSDTQYF. Together with reference TRBV7-2 and TRBJ2-3, the CDR3 gives the full variable domain: GAGVSQSPSNKVTEKGKDVELRCDPISGHTALYWYRQSLGQGLEFLIYFQGNSAPDKSGLPSDRFSAERTGGSVSTLTIQRTQQEDSAVYLCASSFGQGVSDTQYFGPGTRLTVL.